Listed below are T cell receptor beta chains from one sample, sequenced in a study of blood T cell repertoires in COVID-19. This table comes from immunoSEQ multiplex PCR, and its TCRdb copy is limited to in-frame clones, with some not included. Among about 220,000 clones listed, more than 65% were seen once. Sequenced input: peripheral blood. The receptors originated from an elderly woman with acute or convalescent COVID-19. Both conserved end residues are part of each CDR3. Each record gives: J gene, V gene, CDR3 protein.

>TRBJ1-4|TRBV9
CASSVGPQQGGEKLFF
>TRBJ2-5|TRBV7-3
CASSPHGTRGETQYF
>TRBJ1-5|TRBV15
CATSRVSNNQPQHF
>TRBJ2-7|TRBV7-6
CASSTRTGKVYEQYF
>TRBJ2-5|TRBV7-9
CASTSALAGRYETQYF
>TRBJ1-1|TRBV4-1
CASSQRSQGLNTEAFF
>TRBJ1-3|TRBV6-5
CASTPRRVSGNTIYF
>TRBJ1-1|TRBV2
CASSGEGRGNTEAFF
>TRBJ2-3|TRBV5-4
CASSSDSRTDTQYF
>TRBJ1-1|TRBV7-2
CASSTPGQGDTEAFF
>TRBJ1-2|TRBV11-3
CASSPGQFGGYTF
>TRBJ1-1|TRBV15
CATRSGGNTEAFF
>TRBJ1-4|TRBV27
CASSLSRQGANEKLFF
>TRBJ2-1|TRBV3-1/TRBV3-2
CASSQGPGGVFF
>TRBJ2-7|TRBV5-6
CASSQQQGQIYEQYF
>TRBJ1-1|TRBV6-2/TRBV6-3
CASSQVLRTEAFF
>TRBJ2-2|TRBV7-2
CASSSGRAGELFF
>TRBJ2-7|TRBV7-9
CASSLVPSSYEQYF
>TRBJ1-3|TRBV13
CASKGQNGNTIYF
>TRBJ1-1|TRBV10-3
CAIRGQGITEAFF
>TRBJ2-7|TRBV2
CASSLTPGGASYEQYF
>TRBJ2-3|TRBV5-1
CASTLGGDPFTDTQYF
>TRBJ1-2|TRBV7-6
CASSLAEGQNYGYTF
>TRBJ1-1|TRBV11-3
CASSLGRETGGGRNTEAFF
>TRBJ2-5|TRBV19
CASSATGTGETQYF
>TRBJ2-7|TRBV4-2
CASSQHAGSSYEQYF
>TRBJ1-5|TRBV7-2
CASSFGGLWDQPQHF
>TRBJ1-1|TRBV27
CASSPTRRGNTEAFF
>TRBJ1-1|TRBV5-4
CASSLPGMNTEAFF
>TRBJ1-6|TRBV4-1
CASSQETGSYNSPLHF
>TRBJ1-1|TRBV5-4
CASSSAQTTGNTEAFF
>TRBJ2-7|TRBV5-1
CASSLGDVSYEQYF
>TRBJ1-5|TRBV3-1/TRBV3-2
CASSQGGGSNQPQHF
>TRBJ2-1|TRBV4-2
CASSHTGTSGGNEQFF
>TRBJ2-1|TRBV5-4
CASSLGLNDNEQFF
>TRBJ1-2|TRBV6-5
CASSYSFSTNYGYTF
>TRBJ1-5|TRBV11-2
CASSLGGGPQHF
>TRBJ1-4|TRBV5-6
CASSILPTVPNEKLFF
>TRBJ2-1|TRBV7-2
CASSLALGGFNEQFF
>TRBJ1-6|TRBV30
CAGGRGNSPLHF
>TRBJ2-3|TRBV19
CASSTNSYTDTQYF
>TRBJ2-7|TRBV9
CASSVRDRDYEQYF
>TRBJ2-7|TRBV5-1
CASSFNRPAYEQYF
>TRBJ1-5|TRBV6-1
CASSAPGGVGNQPQHF
>TRBJ1-1|TRBV5-5
CASSPGPHRGMNTEAFF